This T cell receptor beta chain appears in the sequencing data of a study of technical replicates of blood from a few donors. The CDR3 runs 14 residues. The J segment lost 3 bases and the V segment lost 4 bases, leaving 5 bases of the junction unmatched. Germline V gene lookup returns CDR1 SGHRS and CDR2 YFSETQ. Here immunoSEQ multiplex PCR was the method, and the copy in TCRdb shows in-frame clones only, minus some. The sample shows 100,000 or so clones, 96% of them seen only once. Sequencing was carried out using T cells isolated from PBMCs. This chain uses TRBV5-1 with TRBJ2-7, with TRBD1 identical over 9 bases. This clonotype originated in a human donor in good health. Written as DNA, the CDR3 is TGCGCCAGCAGCGCCGGGACAGGGATCTACGAGCAGTACTTC. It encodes CASSAGTGIYEQYF.